This TCR beta chain was sequenced during a study of CD8 T cells in ankylosing spondylitis. Study findings and constraints: The authors reported significant enrichment of disease-linked clones in matched ankylosing spondylitis synovial fluid. Disease-associated clones were CD8+ and fairly uncommon in peripheral blood. Blood of patients with ankylosing spondylitis appeared to be characterized by a TCR beta motif of eight or nine highly homologous variants.

This CDR3 has 14 residues. CDR1 is SGHRS and CDR2 is YFSETQ in the germline V gene. V shed 0 bases and J 3 bases; nucleotides not matched to a gene: 3. This clonotype appeared many times. Its antigen is unidentified. A quantitative 5'-RACE method, one with molecular barcodes, was used to make TCR beta libraries. TCRdb processed the 5' RACE reads anew with MiXCR; each CDR3 protein has one entry. The table records about 540,000 distinct CDR3 sequences, 12% of them present only once. The specimen sequenced was blood, either unsorted or a sorted T cell fraction (not recorded which). The J gene is TRBJ2-7, the V gene TRBV5-1; 7 positions agree with TRBD2. The TCR originated in a male donor with ankylosing spondylitis. CDR3 nucleotide sequence: TGCGCCAGCAGCTTGGCCGGGGGGTTCTACGAGCAGTACTTC. Residues: CASSLAGGFYEQYF.